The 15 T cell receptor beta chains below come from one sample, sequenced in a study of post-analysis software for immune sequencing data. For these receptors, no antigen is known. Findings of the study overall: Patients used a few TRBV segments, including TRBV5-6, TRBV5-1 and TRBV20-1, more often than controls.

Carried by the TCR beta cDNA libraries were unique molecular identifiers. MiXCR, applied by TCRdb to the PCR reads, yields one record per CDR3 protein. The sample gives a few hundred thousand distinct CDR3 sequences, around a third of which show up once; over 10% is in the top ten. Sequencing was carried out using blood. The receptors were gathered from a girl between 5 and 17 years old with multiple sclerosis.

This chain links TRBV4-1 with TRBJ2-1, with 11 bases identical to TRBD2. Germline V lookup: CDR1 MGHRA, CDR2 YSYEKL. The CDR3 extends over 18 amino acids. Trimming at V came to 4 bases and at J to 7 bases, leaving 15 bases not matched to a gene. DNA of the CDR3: TGCGCCAGCAGCCGAGGGAGGTCTCGTCTAGCGGGGGGAAATGAGCAGTTCTTC. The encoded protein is CASSRGRSRLAGGNEQFF.

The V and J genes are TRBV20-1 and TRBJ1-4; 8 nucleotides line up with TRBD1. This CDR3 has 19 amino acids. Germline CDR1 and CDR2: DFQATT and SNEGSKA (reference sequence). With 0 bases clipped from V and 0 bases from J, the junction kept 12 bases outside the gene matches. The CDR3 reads CSARDLEGQGSATNEKLFF. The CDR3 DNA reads TGCAGTGCTAGAGATCTCGAAGGACAGGGCTCTGCAACTAATGAAAAACTGTTTTTT.

The CDR3, as DNA: TGTGCCAGCAGCGGGCGACTAGCGGGGGGGGTACAAGAGACCCAGTACTTC. Its translation is CASSGRLAGGVQETQYF. The chain recombines TRBV11-2 with TRBJ2-5; 14 bases agree with TRBD2. The junction had 7 bases not matched to a gene; V was cut back by 5 bases and J by 2 bases. Germline loops: CDR1 SGHAT, CDR2 FQNNGV. This CDR3 comprises 17 residues.

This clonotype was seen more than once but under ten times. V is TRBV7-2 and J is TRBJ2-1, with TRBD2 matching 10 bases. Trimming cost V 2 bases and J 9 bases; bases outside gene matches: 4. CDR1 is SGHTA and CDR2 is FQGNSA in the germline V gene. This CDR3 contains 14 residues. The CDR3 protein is CASSLSGTSVEQFF. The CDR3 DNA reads TGTGCCAGCAGCTTATCAGGGACTAGCGTTGAGCAGTTCTTC.

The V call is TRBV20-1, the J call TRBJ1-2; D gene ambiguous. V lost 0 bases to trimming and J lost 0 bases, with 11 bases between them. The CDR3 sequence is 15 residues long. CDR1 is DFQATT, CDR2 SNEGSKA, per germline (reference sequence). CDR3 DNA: TGCAGTGCTAGAGATGAGGGCCGAGCTAACTATGGCTACACCTTC. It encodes CSARDEGRANYGYTF.

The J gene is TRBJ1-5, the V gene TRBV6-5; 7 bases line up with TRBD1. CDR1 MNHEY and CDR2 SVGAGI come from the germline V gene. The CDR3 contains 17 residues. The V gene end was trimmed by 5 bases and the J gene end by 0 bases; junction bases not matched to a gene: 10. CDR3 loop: CASSIPGRGYSNQPQHF. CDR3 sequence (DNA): TGTGCCAGCAGTATACCGGGCAGGGGGTATAGCAATCAGCCCCAGCATTTT.

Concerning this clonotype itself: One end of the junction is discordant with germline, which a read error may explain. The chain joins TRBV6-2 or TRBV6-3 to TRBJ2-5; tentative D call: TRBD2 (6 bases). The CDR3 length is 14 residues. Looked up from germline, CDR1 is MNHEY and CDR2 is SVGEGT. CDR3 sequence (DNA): TGTGCCAGCAGTCCTAGACTAGGTGGGGAGACCCGGTACTTC. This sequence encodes CASSPRLGGETRYF.

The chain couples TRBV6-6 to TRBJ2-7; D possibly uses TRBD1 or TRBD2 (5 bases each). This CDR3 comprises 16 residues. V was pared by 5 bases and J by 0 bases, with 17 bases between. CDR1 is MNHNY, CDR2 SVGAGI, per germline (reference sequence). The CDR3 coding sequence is TGTGCCAGCAGTAAATTAGGTGGGACCAGCTCCTACGAGCAGTACTTC. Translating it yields CASSKLGGTSSYEQYF.

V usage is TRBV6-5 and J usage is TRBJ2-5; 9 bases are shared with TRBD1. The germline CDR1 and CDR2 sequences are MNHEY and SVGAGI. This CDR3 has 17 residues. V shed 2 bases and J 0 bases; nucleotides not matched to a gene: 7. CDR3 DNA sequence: TGTGCCAGCAGTTACGGGCGTGGACAGGGGTACCAAGAGACCCAGTACTTC. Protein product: CASSYGRGQGYQETQYF.

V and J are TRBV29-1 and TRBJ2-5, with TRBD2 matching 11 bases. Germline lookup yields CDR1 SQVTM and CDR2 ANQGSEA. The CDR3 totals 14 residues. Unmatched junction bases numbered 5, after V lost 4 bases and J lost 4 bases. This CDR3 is CSVVLAGGGETQYF. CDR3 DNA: TGCAGCGTTGTCCTAGCGGGGGGAGGAGAGACCCAGTACTTC. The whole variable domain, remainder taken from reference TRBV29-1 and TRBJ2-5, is SAVISQKPSRDICQRGTSLTIQCQVDSQVTMMFWYRQQPGQSLTLIATANQGSEATYESGFVIDKFPISRPNLTFSTLTVSNMSPEDSSIYLCSVVLAGGGETQYFGPGTRLLVL.

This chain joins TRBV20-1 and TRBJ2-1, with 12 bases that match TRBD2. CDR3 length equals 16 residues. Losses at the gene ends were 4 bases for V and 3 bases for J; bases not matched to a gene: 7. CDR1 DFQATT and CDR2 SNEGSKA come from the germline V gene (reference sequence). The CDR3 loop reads CSATRTSGAYYNEQFF. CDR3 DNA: TGCAGTGCTACGCGGACTAGCGGGGCTTACTACAATGAGCAGTTCTTC.

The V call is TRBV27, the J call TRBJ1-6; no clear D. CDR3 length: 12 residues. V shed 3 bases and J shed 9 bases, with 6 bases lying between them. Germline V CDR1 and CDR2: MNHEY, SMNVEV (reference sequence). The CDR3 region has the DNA TGTGCCAGCAGTTTTGTGGGTTCACCCCTCCACTTT. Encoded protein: CASSFVGSPLHF.

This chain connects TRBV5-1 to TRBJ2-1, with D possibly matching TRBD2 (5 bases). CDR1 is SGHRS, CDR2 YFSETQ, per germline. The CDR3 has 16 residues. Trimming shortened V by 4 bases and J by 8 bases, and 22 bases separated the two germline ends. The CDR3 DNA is TGCGCCAGCAGCCCCAGAGAGGGAAAGGACTTCGATGAGCAGTTCTTC. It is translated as CASSPREGKDFDEQFF.

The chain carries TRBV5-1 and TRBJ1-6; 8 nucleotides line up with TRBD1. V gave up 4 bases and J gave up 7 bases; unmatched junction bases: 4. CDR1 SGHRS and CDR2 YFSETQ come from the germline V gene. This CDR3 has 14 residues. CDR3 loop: CASSQGQANSPLHF. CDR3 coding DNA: TGCGCCAGCAGCCAGGGACAGGCAAATTCACCCCTCCACTTT.

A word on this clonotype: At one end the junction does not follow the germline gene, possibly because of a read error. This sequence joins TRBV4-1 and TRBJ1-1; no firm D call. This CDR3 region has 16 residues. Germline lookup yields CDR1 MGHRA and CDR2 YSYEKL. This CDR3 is CVSSQDRGIMNTEAFF. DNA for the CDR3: TGCGTCAGCAGCCAAGATCGAGGGATCATGAACACTGAAGCTTTCTTT.